This TCR beta chain was identified in a study of a mutant IDH1 vaccine in newly diagnosed glioma. Time point denoted: week 23, last vaccination. The study gave 300 ug of mutant IDH1 20-mer peptide per vaccine dose, with topical imiquimod. This clone was found once. Its antigen is undetermined. Sequencing was performed with immunoSEQ multiplex PCR; in TCRdb, only in-frame clones are kept and a portion is missing. The sample shows 60,000 or so clones, roughly 77% of them seen only once. This TCR was recovered from a middle-aged woman with glioma. Some clones in this sample may be carry-over from other donors' samples. This sample comprised PBMCs, obtained from a glioma patient whose treatment included an IDH1 peptide vaccine.

For the CDR3, the DNA is TGTGCCAGCAGCGCTACAGGGGACCAAGAGACCCAGTACTTC. Translating gives CASSATGDQETQYF. The gene calls are TRBV9 and TRBJ2-5, with 7 bases identical to TRBD1. This CDR3 spans 14 amino acids. V was pared by 3 bases and J by 0 bases, with 2 bases of the junction left unmatched. Germline assignment: CDR1 SGDLS and CDR2 YYNGEE.